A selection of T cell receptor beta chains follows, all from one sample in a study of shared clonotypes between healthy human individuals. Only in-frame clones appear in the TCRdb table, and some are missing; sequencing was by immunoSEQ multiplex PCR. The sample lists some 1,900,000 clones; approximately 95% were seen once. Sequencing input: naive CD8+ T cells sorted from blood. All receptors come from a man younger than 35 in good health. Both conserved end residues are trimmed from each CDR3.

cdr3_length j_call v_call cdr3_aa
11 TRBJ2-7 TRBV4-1 ASSHKGTYEQY
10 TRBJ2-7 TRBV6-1 ASMRQGYEQY
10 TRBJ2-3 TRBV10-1 ASSEGGNTQY
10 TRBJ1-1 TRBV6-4 ASSDGYTEAF
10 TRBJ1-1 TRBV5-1 ASSLTGYEAF
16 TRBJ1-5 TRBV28 ASSSNPVVGGWGQPQH
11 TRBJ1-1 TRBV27 ASSLTGITEAF
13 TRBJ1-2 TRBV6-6 ASSYETSGYYGYT
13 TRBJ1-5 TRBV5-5 ASSLGQGVNQPQH
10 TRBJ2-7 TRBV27 ASSSPGTEQY
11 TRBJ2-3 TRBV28 ASSWRREDTQY
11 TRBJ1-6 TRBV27 ASSGDRGKSLH
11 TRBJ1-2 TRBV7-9 ASIQDGLDGYT
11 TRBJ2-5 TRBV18 ASSGEGGETQY
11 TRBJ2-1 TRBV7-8 ASSPTSGNEQF
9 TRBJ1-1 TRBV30 AWARLTEAF